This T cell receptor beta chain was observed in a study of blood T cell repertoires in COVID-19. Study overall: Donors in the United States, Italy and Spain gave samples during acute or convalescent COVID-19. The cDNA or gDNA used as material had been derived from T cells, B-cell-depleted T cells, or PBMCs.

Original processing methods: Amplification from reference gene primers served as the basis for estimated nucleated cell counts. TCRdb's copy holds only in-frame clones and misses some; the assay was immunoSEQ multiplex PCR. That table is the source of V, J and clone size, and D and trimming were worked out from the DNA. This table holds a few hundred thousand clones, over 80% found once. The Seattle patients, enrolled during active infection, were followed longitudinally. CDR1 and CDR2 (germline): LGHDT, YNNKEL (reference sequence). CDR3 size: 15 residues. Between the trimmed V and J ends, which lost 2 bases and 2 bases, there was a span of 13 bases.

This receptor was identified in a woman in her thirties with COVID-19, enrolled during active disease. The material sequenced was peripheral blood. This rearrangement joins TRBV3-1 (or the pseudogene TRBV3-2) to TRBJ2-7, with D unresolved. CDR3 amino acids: CASSQCKREAYEQYF. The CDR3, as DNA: TGTGCCAGCAGCCAATGTAAAAGAGAAGCCTACGAGCAGTACTTC.